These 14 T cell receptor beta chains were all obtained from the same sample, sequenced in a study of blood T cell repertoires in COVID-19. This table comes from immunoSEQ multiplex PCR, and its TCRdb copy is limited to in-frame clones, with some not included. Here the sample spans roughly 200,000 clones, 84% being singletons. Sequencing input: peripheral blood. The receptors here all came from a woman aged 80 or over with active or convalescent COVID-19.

The CDR3 is CASSGAQVQETQYF. The CDR3 coding sequence is TGCGCCAGCAGCGGGGCACAGGTTCAAGAGACCCAGTACTTC. This chain links TRBV5-1 with TRBJ2-5, with D possibly matching TRBD1 (5 bases). CDR3 size: 14 residues. V was cut by 4 bases and J by 2 bases, with 12 bases left in between. Germline-derived CDR1 and CDR2 are SGHRS and YFSETQ.

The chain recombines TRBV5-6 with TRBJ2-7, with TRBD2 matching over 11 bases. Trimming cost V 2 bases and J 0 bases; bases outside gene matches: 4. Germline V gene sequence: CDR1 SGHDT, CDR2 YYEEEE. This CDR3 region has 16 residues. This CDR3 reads CASSLPGTSGSYEQYF. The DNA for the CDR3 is TGTGCCAGCAGCTTACCCGGGACTAGCGGCTCCTACGAGCAGTACTTC. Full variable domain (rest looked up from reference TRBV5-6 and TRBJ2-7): DAGVTQSPTHLIKTRGQQVTLRCSPKSGHDTVSWYQQALGQGPQFIFQYYEEEERQRGNFPDRFSGHQFPNYSSELNVNALLLGDSALYLCASSLPGTSGSYEQYFGPGTRLTVT.

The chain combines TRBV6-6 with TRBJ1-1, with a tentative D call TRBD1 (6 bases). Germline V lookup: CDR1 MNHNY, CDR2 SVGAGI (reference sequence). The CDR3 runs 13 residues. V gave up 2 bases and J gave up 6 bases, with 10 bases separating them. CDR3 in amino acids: CASSYAAGAEAFF. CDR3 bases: TGTGCCAGCAGTTACGCAGCAGGGGCTGAAGCTTTCTTT.

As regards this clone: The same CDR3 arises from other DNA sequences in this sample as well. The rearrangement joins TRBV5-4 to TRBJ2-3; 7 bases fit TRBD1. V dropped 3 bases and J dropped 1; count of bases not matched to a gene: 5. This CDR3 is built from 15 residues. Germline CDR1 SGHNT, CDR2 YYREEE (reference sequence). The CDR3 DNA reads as TGTGCCAGCAGCTCCCGGGACAGTCGCACAGATACGCAGTATTTT. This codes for CASSSRDSRTDTQYF.

The CDR3 sequence: CSASQTGEEAFF. Here the CDR3 DNA reads TGCAGTGCTAGTCAAACAGGGGAGGAAGCTTTCTTT. This rearrangement joins TRBV20-1 to TRBJ1-1; 7 nucleotides agree with TRBD1. Unmatched junction bases numbered 6, after V lost 3 bases and J lost 8 bases. This CDR3 has 12 amino acids. Germline CDR1 DFQATT, CDR2 SNEGSKA (reference sequence).

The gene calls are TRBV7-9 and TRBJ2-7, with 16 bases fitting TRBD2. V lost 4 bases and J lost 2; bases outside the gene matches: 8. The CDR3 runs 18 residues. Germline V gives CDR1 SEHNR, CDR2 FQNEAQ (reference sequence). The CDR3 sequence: CASSSMGLAGGPTYEQYF. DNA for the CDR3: TGTGCCAGCAGCTCCATGGGACTAGCGGGAGGGCCTACCTACGAGCAGTACTTC.

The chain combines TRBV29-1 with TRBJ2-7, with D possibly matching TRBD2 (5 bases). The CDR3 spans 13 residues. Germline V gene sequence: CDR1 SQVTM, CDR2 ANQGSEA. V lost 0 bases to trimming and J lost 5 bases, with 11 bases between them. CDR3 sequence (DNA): TGCAGCGTTGAAGAGCCTAGCTACCACGAGCAGTACTTC. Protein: CSVEEPSYHEQYF.

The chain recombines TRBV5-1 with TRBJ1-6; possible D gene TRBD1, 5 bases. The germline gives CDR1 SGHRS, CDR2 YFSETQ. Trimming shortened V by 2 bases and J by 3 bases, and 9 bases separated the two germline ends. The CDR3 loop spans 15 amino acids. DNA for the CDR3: TGCGCCAGCAGCTTAAAGACAGACTATAATTCACCCCTCCACTTT. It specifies CASSLKTDYNSPLHF.

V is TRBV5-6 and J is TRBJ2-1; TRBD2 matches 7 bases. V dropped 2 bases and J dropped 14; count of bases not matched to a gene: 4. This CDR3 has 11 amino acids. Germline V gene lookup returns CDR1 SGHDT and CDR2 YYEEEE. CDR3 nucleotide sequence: TGTGCCAGCAGCTTAAACAGCGGGGAGTTCTTC. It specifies CASSLNSGEFF.

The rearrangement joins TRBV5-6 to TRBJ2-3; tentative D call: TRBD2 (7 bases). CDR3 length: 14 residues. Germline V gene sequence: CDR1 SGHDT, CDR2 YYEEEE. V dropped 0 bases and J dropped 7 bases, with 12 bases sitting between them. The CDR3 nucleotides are TGTGCCAGCAGCTTGGCGGGGGGCGAAAATACGCAGTATTTT. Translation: CASSLAGGENTQYF.

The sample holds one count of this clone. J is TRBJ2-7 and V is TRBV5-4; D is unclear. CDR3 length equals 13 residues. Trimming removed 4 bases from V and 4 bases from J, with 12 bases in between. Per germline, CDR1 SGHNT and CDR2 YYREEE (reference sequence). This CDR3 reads CASSPEPPYEQYF. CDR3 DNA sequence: TGTGCCAGCAGCCCTGAGCCCCCTTACGAGCAGTACTTC.

The CDR3 nucleotides read TGTGCCAGCTCCGCCTCCGGCGGCGGAACCTACGAGCAGTACTTC. Residues: CASSASGGGTYEQYF. The J gene is TRBJ2-7, the V gene TRBV18; D is undetermined. The CDR3 contains 15 residues. Trimming cost V 6 bases and J 2 bases, with 17 bases left between them. Germline V gene lookup returns CDR1 KGHSH and CDR2 LQKENI. Full variable domain (missing parts from reference TRBV18 and TRBJ2-7): NAGVMQNPRHLVRRRGQEARLRCSPMKGHSHVYWYRQLPEEGLKFMVYLQKENIIDESGMPKERFSAEFPKEGPSILRIQQVVRGDSAAYFCASSASGGGTYEQYFGPGTRLTVT.

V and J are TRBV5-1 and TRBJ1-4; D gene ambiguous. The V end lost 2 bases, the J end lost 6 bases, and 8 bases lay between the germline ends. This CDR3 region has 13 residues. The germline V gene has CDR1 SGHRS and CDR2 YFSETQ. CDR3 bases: TGCGCCAGCAGCTTCTTACAAGATGAAAAACTGTTTTTT. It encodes CASSFLQDEKLFF.

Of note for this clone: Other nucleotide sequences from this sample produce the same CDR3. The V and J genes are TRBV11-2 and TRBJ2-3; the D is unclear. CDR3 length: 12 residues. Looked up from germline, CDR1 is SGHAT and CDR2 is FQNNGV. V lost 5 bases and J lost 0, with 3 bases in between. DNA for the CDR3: TGTGCCAGCAGCCTTAGCACAGATACGCAGTATTTT. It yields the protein CASSLSTDTQYF.